This paragraph covers one TCR beta chain sequence. In germline, CDR1 is GTSNPN, CDR2 SVGIG (reference sequence). The length of the CDR3 is 16 residues. Unmatched junction bases numbered 7, after V lost 3 bases and J lost 1 base. Profiled with immunoSEQ multiplex PCR; TCRdb holds only in-frame clones, not every one. The sample has about 72,000 clones, 75% to 95% seen once; the top ten hold 4.8%. The data were obtained in a study of blood T cell repertoires in COVID-19. This sequence originates from a woman aged 55 to 70 with active COVID-19. What was sequenced was peripheral blood. The chain is built from TRBV30 and TRBJ1-5, with TRBD1 matching 9 bases. CDR3 bases: TGTGCCTGGAGGCCAACAGGGGGCGGGAGCAATCAGCCCCAGCATTTT. Translation gives CAWRPTGGGSNQPQHF.